Listed below are T cell receptor beta chains from one sample, sequenced in a study of T cell changes during pregnancy in multiple sclerosis. The data were produced by immunoSEQ multiplex PCR, yet TCRdb's version contains in-frame clones alone and is incomplete. Of 35,000 or so clones in the sample, 80% to 90% were seen once. The material was CD4+ T cells from peripheral blood mononuclear cells, obtained before pregnancy. These receptors were taken from a female donor with multiple sclerosis, enrolled in a pregnancy study. The CDR3 runs from the conserved cysteine through the conserved F or W. The D gene is left open where the match is weak. Clone sizes are given selectively: once, few, many, or a class where the clone is expanded.

D: TRBD2; V: TRBV4-2; size: -; J: TRBJ2-1; DNA: TGTGCCAGCAGCCAAGAAAGGATTAGCGGGAGGGTTGGTCCCAGCTCCTACAATGAGCAGTTCTTC; CDR3: CASSQERISGRVGPSSYNEQFF
D: -; V: TRBV11-2; size: medium-sized; J: TRBJ2-5; DNA: TGTGCCAGCAGCTTAGGACAGAAGGTCCAAGAGACCCAGTACTTC; CDR3: CASSLGQKVQETQYF
D: TRBD1; V: TRBV7-3; size: once; J: TRBJ2-1; DNA: TGTGCCAGCAGCTTAAGGCAGGGGGCTACAAATGAGCAGTTCTTC; CDR3: CASSLRQGATNEQFF
D: -; V: TRBV27; size: -; J: TRBJ1-1; DNA: TGTGCCAGCAGTTTATCCAGGACAGCGAACACTGAAGCTTTCTTT; CDR3: CASSLSRTANTEAFF
D: TRBD2; V: TRBV5-1; size: -; J: TRBJ2-5; DNA: TGCGCCAGCAGCTTGGGGCTAGCGGGCGTGGAGACCCAGTACTTC; CDR3: CASSLGLAGVETQYF
D: -; V: TRBV30; size: -; J: TRBJ2-5; DNA: TGTGCCTGGACGAGGGCGTCACAAGAGACCCAGTACTTC; CDR3: CAWTRASQETQYF
D: TRBD1; V: TRBV19; size: -; J: TRBJ2-2; DNA: TGTGCCAGTAGTCCGAGACAGGGTACCGGGGAGCTGTTTTTT; CDR3: CASSPRQGTGELFF
D: -; V: TRBV7-9; size: -; J: TRBJ1-1; DNA: TGTGCCAGCAGCTTGGGAGGGACGAACACTGAAGCTTTCTTT; CDR3: CASSLGGTNTEAFF
D: TRBD1; V: TRBV6-1; size: -; J: TRBJ1-5; DNA: TGTGCCAGCAGTGAAGCCCTATTAGGGACAGGGGGTGCGCCCCAGCATTTT; CDR3: CASSEALLGTGGAPQHF
D: TRBD2; V: TRBV7-3; size: -; J: TRBJ2-3; DNA: TGTGCCAGCAGCCCGGGACTAGCGGGAGAAGTTGATACGCAGTATTTT; CDR3: CASSPGLAGEVDTQYF
D: -; V: TRBV5-5; size: -; J: TRBJ2-7; DNA: TGTGCCAGCAGCTTGGCCGGGGGACGGACCTACGAGCAGTACTTC; CDR3: CASSLAGGRTYEQYF
D: TRBD1; V: TRBV5-4; size: -; J: TRBJ1-2; DNA: TGTGCCAGCAGCTCCCCGACAGGGGGTAATGGTGGCTACACCTTC; CDR3: CASSSPTGGNGGYTF
D: -; V: TRBV5-4; size: -; J: TRBJ2-3; DNA: TGTGCCAGCAGCTCTGGCGGGGCAGCGGCGTTGCCAAGCACAGATACGCAGTATTTT; CDR3: CASSSGGAAALPSTDTQYF
D: -; V: TRBV2; size: -; J: TRBJ1-5; DNA: TGTGCCAGCAGTGATTTCAGACAGAGTCAGCCCCAGCATTTT; CDR3: CASSDFRQSQPQHF
D: -; V: TRBV5-6; size: -; J: TRBJ2-1; DNA: TGTGCCAGCAGCTTGTATGGCAGCGACTCCTACAATGAGCAGTTCTTC; CDR3: CASSLYGSDSYNEQFF
D: -; V: TRBV5-1; size: -; J: TRBJ1-1; DNA: TGCGCCAGCAGCCCGGGGGGGACCTCGGTCGCTTTCTTT; CDR3: CASSPGGTSVAFF
D: TRBD1; V: TRBV4-1; size: -; J: TRBJ2-2; DNA: TGCGCCAGCAGAACCTTACCGGGACAGGGGAGCAGCGGGGAGCTGTTTTTT; CDR3: CASRTLPGQGSSGELFF
D: -; V: TRBV21-1; size: -; J: TRBJ2-7; DNA: TGTGCCAGCAGCAAAGTTGGAATCGCGGCGGCGACCTACGAGCAGTACTTC; CDR3: CASSKVGIAAATYEQYF
D: TRBD2; V: TRBV19; size: -; J: TRBJ2-2; DNA: TGTGCCAGTAGTATAGATCTTGCGGGAGGGCCGTACACCGGGGAGCTGTTTTTT; CDR3: CASSIDLAGGPYTGELFF
D: TRBD1; V: TRBV18; size: -; J: TRBJ1-2; DNA: TGTGCCAGCTCACAGTTGACAGGGAACAACTATGGCTACACCTTC; CDR3: CASSQLTGNNYGYTF
D: TRBD1; V: TRBV19; size: -; J: TRBJ1-5; DNA: TGTGCCAGTAGCACACAGGGGGCGCAGAGCAATCAGCCCCAGCATTTT; CDR3: CASSTQGAQSNQPQHF
D: -; V: TRBV18; size: -; J: TRBJ2-7; DNA: TGTGCCAGCTCACCGGTGGGGGGGCATGCTTCCTACGAGCAGTACTTC; CDR3: CASSPVGGHASYEQYF
D: TRBD2; V: TRBV18; size: -; J: TRBJ2-1; DNA: TGTGCCAGCTCCCGAGGGACTAGCGGGACCCGTTGGGACAATGAGCAGTTCTTC; CDR3: CASSRGTSGTRWDNEQFF
D: -; V: TRBV25-1; size: -; J: TRBJ1-3; DNA: TGTGCCAGTGAGGACCCGGGATCTGGAAACACCATATATTTT; CDR3: CASEDPGSGNTIYF
D: -; V: TRBV5-1; size: -; J: TRBJ2-2; DNA: TGCGCCAGCAGCTATCCAGTGACCGGGGAGCTGTTTTTT; CDR3: CASSYPVTGELFF
D: TRBD2; V: TRBV5-1; size: -; J: TRBJ2-7; DNA: TGCGCCAGCAGCTTGGACGGGACTAGCGGGAGTAGGGGGTACTTC; CDR3: CASSLDGTSGSRGYF
D: -; V: TRBV5-1; size: -; J: TRBJ1-1; DNA: TGCGCCAGCAGCTTGGGGGGACAGAACACTGAAGCTTTCTTT; CDR3: CASSLGGQNTEAFF
D: -; V: TRBV2; size: -; J: TRBJ1-3; DNA: TGTGCCAGCAGTGACAGGGGCCACTCTGGAAACACCATATATTTT; CDR3: CASSDRGHSGNTIYF
D: -; V: TRBV4-3; size: -; J: TRBJ1-3; DNA: TGCGCCAGCAGCCAGACACCTTCTGGAAACACCATATATTTT; CDR3: CASSQTPSGNTIYF
D: -; V: TRBV5-1; size: -; J: TRBJ2-7; DNA: TGCGCCAGCAGCTCCTCCGGGTACTCCTACGAGCAGTACTTC; CDR3: CASSSSGYSYEQYF
D: -; V: TRBV6-4; size: -; J: TRBJ2-3; DNA: TGTGCCAGCAGTGACTATGGCGGGGCTAGCACAGATACGCAGTATTTT; CDR3: CASSDYGGASTDTQYF
D: TRBD1; V: TRBV28; size: once; J: TRBJ1-5; DNA: TGTGCCAGCAGTCGCGGGACAGGGGGTCAGCCCCAGCATTTT; CDR3: CASSRGTGGQPQHF
D: TRBD1; V: TRBV7-9; size: -; J: TRBJ1-1; DNA: TGTGCCAGCAGGGACAGGGGGCAAGGGAACACTGAAGCTTTCTTT; CDR3: CASRDRGQGNTEAFF
D: -; V: TRBV30; size: -; J: TRBJ2-7; DNA: TGTGCCTGGAGTGGCGTCTTCTCCGAGCAGTACTTC; CDR3: CAWSGVFSEQYF
D: TRBD1; V: TRBV5-8; size: -; J: TRBJ2-5; DNA: TGTGCCAGCAGCTGGAACAGGGGGGAGACCCAGTACTTC; CDR3: CASSWNRGETQYF
D: TRBD1; V: TRBV5-1; size: -; J: TRBJ2-5; DNA: TGCGCCAGCAGCGTACAGGGGGCACTAGGGGAGACCCAGTACTTC; CDR3: CASSVQGALGETQYF
D: -; V: TRBV28; size: -; J: TRBJ1-2; DNA: TGTGCCAGCAGTCTTGGGGCTTCTATTGGCTACACCTTC; CDR3: CASSLGASIGYTF
D: -; V: TRBV18; size: few; J: TRBJ2-2; DNA: TGTGCCAGCTCTCGTGACACCGGGGAGCTGTTTTTT; CDR3: CASSRDTGELFF
D: TRBD2; V: TRBV4-1; size: -; J: TRBJ2-1; DNA: TGCGCCAGCAGCCATAATAGCGGGGGCTCCTACAATGAGCAGTTCTTC; CDR3: CASSHNSGGSYNEQFF
D: TRBD1; V: TRBV10-3; size: -; J: TRBJ1-3; DNA: TGTGCCATCGGAAAACAGGGGGCAGGTGGAAACACCATATATTTT; CDR3: CAIGKQGAGGNTIYF
D: -; V: TRBV5-6; size: once; J: TRBJ1-1; DNA: TGTGCCAGCAGCTCTTGGGGGAGGGGGAGAGAAGCTTTCTTT; CDR3: CASSSWGRGREAFF
D: -; V: TRBV5-3; size: -; J: TRBJ2-3; DNA: TGTGCCAGGGGAGCTTCGCGGGCAGATACGCAGTATTTT; CDR3: CARGASRADTQYF
D: TRBD1; V: TRBV19; size: -; J: TRBJ1-4; DNA: TGTGCCAGTAGTCCTGTGACAGGGCGTGAAAAACTGTTTTTT; CDR3: CASSPVTGREKLFF
D: -; V: TRBV2; size: -; J: TRBJ1-4; DNA: TGTGCCAGCAGTGAACTGGCAGGTCTTGAAAAACTGTTTTTT; CDR3: CASSELAGLEKLFF
D: -; V: TRBV11-1; size: -; J: TRBJ1-1; DNA: TGTGCCAGCAGCCCAGTAATGACAGACTCCTTATTTCTGTTCCCCTTT; CDR3: CASSPVMTDSLFLFPF
D: TRBD1; V: TRBV4-2; size: -; J: TRBJ2-1; DNA: TGTGCCAGCAGCCTAAGCCGGACAGGGGCCTACAATGAGCAGTTCTTC; CDR3: CASSLSRTGAYNEQFF
D: -; V: TRBV29-1; size: -; J: TRBJ2-1; DNA: TGCAGCGCCGGAAGGGTAGCGGCCTACAATGAGCAGTTCTTC; CDR3: CSAGRVAAYNEQFF
D: TRBD2; V: TRBV5-1; size: -; J: TRBJ2-7; DNA: TGCGCCAGCAGCTTAGGACCCGGTAGGACAGCGGGAGGGGGAAGTTACGAGCAGTACTTC; CDR3: CASSLGPGRTAGGGSYEQYF
D: -; V: TRBV7-2; size: -; J: TRBJ1-5; DNA: TGTGCCAGCAGCTCCTTTTATAGCAATCAGCCCCAGCATTTT; CDR3: CASSSFYSNQPQHF
D: TRBD1; V: TRBV5-1; size: -; J: TRBJ1-4; DNA: TGCGCCAGCACGACAGGGGCTAATGAAAAACTGTTTTTT; CDR3: CASTTGANEKLFF
D: -; V: TRBV19; size: once; J: TRBJ1-2; DNA: TGTGCCAGTAGTATAGATCCGCAGTTTGGCTACACCTTC; CDR3: CASSIDPQFGYTF
D: -; V: TRBV19; size: -; J: TRBJ2-4; DNA: TGTGCCAGTAGTGGAGGGACCCAATTGTGGAACATTCAGTACTTC; CDR3: CASSGGTQLWNIQYF
D: TRBD2; V: TRBV10-1; size: once; J: TRBJ2-7; DNA: TGCGCCAGCAGTCCCGGACTAGCGTCTTCCTACGAGCAGTACTTC; CDR3: CASSPGLASSYEQYF
D: TRBD1; V: TRBV4-1; size: -; J: TRBJ1-3; DNA: TGCGCCAGCAGCCAGGGGGGGACAGGGGTAAACTCTGGAAACACCATATATTTT; CDR3: CASSQGGTGVNSGNTIYF
D: -; V: TRBV4-2; size: -; J: TRBJ1-5; DNA: TGTGCCAGCAGCCCCGCAGGTAGCAATCAGCCCCAGCATTTT; CDR3: CASSPAGSNQPQHF
D: TRBD1; V: TRBV5-6; size: -; J: TRBJ1-3; DNA: TGTGCCAGCAGCTTGGGTGGGACAGGGATCGGAAACACCATATATTTT; CDR3: CASSLGGTGIGNTIYF
D: -; V: TRBV6-5; size: -; J: TRBJ2-2; DNA: TGTGCCAGCATGGCAAATGGCGGGGAGCTGTTTTTT; CDR3: CASMANGGELFF
D: -; V: TRBV4-2; size: -; J: TRBJ1-4; DNA: TGTGCCAGCAGCCAAGATGGGCAGGGGCGCCGAAATGAAAAACTGTTTTTT; CDR3: CASSQDGQGRRNEKLFF
D: TRBD2; V: TRBV30; size: once; J: TRBJ2-7; DNA: TGTGCCTGGAGTTTGCCGGGACTAGCGGGGGGGGAGGGATACTTC; CDR3: CAWSLPGLAGGEGYF